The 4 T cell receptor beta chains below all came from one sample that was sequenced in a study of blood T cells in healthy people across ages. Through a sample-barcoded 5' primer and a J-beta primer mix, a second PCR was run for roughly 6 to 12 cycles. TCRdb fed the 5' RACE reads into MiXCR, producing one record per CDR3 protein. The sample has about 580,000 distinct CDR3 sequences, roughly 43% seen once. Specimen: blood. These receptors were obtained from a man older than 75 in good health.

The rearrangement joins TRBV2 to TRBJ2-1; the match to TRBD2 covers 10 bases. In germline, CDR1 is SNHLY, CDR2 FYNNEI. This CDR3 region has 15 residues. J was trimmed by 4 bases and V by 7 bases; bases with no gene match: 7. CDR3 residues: CASMVASGGYNEQFF. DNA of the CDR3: TGTGCCAGCATGGTAGCTAGCGGGGGATACAATGAGCAGTTCTTC.

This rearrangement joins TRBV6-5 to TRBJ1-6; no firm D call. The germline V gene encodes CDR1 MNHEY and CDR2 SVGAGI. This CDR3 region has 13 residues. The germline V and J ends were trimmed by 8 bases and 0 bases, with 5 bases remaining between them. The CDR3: CASRFSYNSPLHF. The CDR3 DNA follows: TGTGCCAGCCGGTTCTCCTATAATTCACCCCTCCACTTT.

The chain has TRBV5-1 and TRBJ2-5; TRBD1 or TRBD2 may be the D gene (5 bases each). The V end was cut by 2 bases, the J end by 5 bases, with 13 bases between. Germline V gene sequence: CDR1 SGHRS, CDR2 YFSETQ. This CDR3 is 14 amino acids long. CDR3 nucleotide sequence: TGCGCCAGCAGCTTTAGAGGGGCGAGGGAGACCCAGTACTTC. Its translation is CASSFRGARETQYF.

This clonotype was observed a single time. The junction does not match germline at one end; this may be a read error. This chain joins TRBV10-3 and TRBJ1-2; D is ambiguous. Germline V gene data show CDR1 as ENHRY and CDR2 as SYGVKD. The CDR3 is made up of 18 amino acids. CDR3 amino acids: CTISLDPTLSPRRYGYTF. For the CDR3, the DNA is TGTACCATCAGCCTCGACCCTACCCTCTCCCCCCGGCGCTATGGCTACACCTTC.